What follows are 7 T cell receptor beta chains derived from one specimen sequenced in a study of T cell changes during pregnancy in multiple sclerosis. Libraries were prepared by immunoSEQ multiplex PCR; TCRdb keeps only in-frame clonotypes and omits some of them. Of approximately 28,000 clones detected, 85% to 95% appear once; the ten largest clones hold 5.7%. The sequencing used CD8+ T cells from peripheral blood mononuclear cells, collected before pregnancy. The source of these receptors is a female donor with multiple sclerosis, enrolled in a pregnancy study.

The rearrangement joins TRBV5-4 to TRBJ1-6, with TRBD1 matching over 7 bases. Germline values: CDR1 SGHNT, CDR2 YYREEE (reference sequence). This CDR3 has 15 amino acids. Unmatched junction bases numbered 9, after V lost 3 bases and J lost 9 bases. CDR3 in amino acids: CASSSARDSGSPLHF. In nucleotides, the CDR3 is TGTGCCAGCAGCTCGGCCCGGGACAGCGGTTCACCCCTCCACTTT.

The chain couples TRBV19 to TRBJ2-7, with 10 bases matching TRBD2. V was clipped by 5 bases and J by 4 bases; unmatched bases: 8. CDR1 and CDR2 (germline): LNHDA, SQIVND (reference sequence). This CDR3 is built from 15 residues. CDR3 coding DNA: TGTGCCAGTAGTCCAACACTAGCGGGAAAGTACGAGCAGTACTTC. Protein: CASSPTLAGKYEQYF.

The chain is built from TRBV6-5 and TRBJ1-5; TRBD1 matches 7 bases. Losses at the gene ends were 6 bases for V and 5 bases for J; bases not matched to a gene: 7. CDR1 MNHEY and CDR2 SVGAGI come from the germline V gene. The CDR3 extends over 14 amino acids. CDR3 region: CASRPGQADQPQHF. The CDR3, as DNA: TGTGCCAGCAGGCCCGGACAGGCCGATCAGCCCCAGCATTTT.

The chain combines TRBV11-2 with TRBJ1-1, with D tentatively TRBD1 (6 bases). With 0 bases removed from V and 8 bases from J, the gap between germline ends came to 13 bases. Germline-derived CDR1 and CDR2 are SGHAT and FQNNGV. The CDR3 has 14 amino acids. The CDR3 nucleotides are TGTGCCAGCAGCTTAGATGGGGGCCAAATCGAAGCTTTCTTT. Encoded protein: CASSLDGGQIEAFF.

The V and J genes are TRBV19 and TRBJ2-7; no clear D gene. V shed 2 bases and J shed 2 bases, with 4 bases lying between them. Germline V lookup: CDR1 LNHDA, CDR2 SQIVND (reference sequence). The CDR3 runs 12 residues. The CDR3 DNA follows: TGTGCCAGTAGTATATCTCCCTACGAGCAGTACTTC. Amino acids: CASSISPYEQYF. The whole variable domain, filled in from reference TRBV19 and TRBJ2-7, reads DGGITQSPKYLFRKEGQNVTLSCEQNLNHDAMYWYRQDPGQGLRLIYYSQIVNDFQKGDIAEGYSVSREKKESFPLTVTSAQKNPTAFYLCASSISPYEQYFGPGTRLTVT.

V and J are TRBV2 and TRBJ2-1, with 8 bases lining up with TRBD2. The V gene end was trimmed by 1 base and the J gene end by 0 bases; junction bases not matched to a gene: 5. The CDR3 contains 17 residues. Germline CDR1 reads SNHLY; CDR2 reads FYNNEI. The CDR3 nucleotides are TGTGCCAGCAGTGAAGGAGCGGGGGAAAGCTCCTACAATGAGCAGTTCTTC. It yields the protein CASSEGAGESSYNEQFF.

The chain combines TRBV5-1 with TRBJ1-1, with TRBD1 matching 7 bases. This CDR3 is 15 amino acids long. The junction had 7 bases not matched to a gene; V was cut back by 3 bases and J by 2 bases. Germline V gene lookup returns CDR1 SGHRS and CDR2 YFSETQ. The CDR3 bases are TGCGCCAGCAGCTCCGACAGGGTAGGAAACACTGAAGCTTTCTTT. Protein sequence: CASSSDRVGNTEAFF.